This T cell receptor (beta chain) was recovered during a study of beta chain features in type 1 diabetes (dated by TCRdb to the late 2010s). Regarding the research as a whole: No differences in mean age, gender distribution, total cell number or subset yield were found between patients and healthy donors. Whereas all 30 or so donors provided naive and central memory subsets, regulatory and stem cell-like memory subsets were isolated from just 8 patients and about 8 healthy donors. The study compared TCRB repertoires of sorted circulating CD4+ T cell subsets between recently diagnosed type 1 diabetes patients and matched healthy donors. A total of about 99,000,000 sorted cells were examined across all samples, and RNA yield correlated strongly with the number of cells per subset.

The entire amount of isolated RNA was reverse transcribed using the High Capacity cDNA Reverse Transcription Kit, so the sequenced TCRB transcripts were expressed ones. Naive, central memory and regulatory T cell samples underwent deep immunoSEQ sequencing, averaging about 3.3 million total reads per sample. Sorted cells were lysed in RLT buffer and RNA was extracted with DNase-treated RNeasy Micro or Mini kits, depending on cell number. Each cell subset was processed on its own to prevent cross-contamination, while patient and healthy donor samples were processed together. The immunoSEQ multiplex PCR was used to amplify TCRB sequences from cDNA, generating 87-bp fragments that spanned the CDR3 region. The amplicons were sequenced using the Illumina HiSeq platform. On the authors' methods: PCR bias was corrected computationally using synthetic template baselines, and reads within Hamming distance 2 were collapsed, with unmergeable singletons discarded. Reads were aligned against IMGT so that V, D and J genes, CDR3 length and insertions or deletions at six rearrangement sites could be assigned. Within each subset, clonotype counts were normalized to sorted cell number, after which true diversity and Gini coefficients were computed with the tcR R package. The overlap coefficient, calculated on TCRB nucleotide sequences, was used to measure repertoire sharing. Out-of-frame TCRB sequences from naive cells were analyzed as a proxy for the pre-selection repertoire. What TCRdb holds here is the immuneACCESS table cut down to in-frame rearrangements. Part of the clones is not present; checked against another copy, under half of the missing clones reflect an unresolved V gene, and the others are unexplained. Clone size and V and J calls were adopted from that table, with D and trimming inferred from the DNA. The sample table contains 240,000 or so clones; only one count was recorded for approximately 15% of them. In total, the top ten clones hold approximately 0.02% of the sample.

Each donor gave one peripheral blood draw, around 100 mL on average, collected into heparinised tubes. A BD FACSAria II was used to sort naive, central memory, regulatory and stem cell-like memory CD4+ T cells with a panel that included CD45RO, CCR7, CD25, CD127, CD95 and CD27. Every sorted population had a purity above 98%. PBMCs were isolated immediately by Lymphoprep density gradient centrifugation and stained directly without culture. Samples were stained and sorted in pairs, with one healthy donor and one patient per experiment, so that batch effects were minimized. Findings and caveats that apply to the study as a whole: Shorter templates might have been favored by PCR, but patient and control samples were amplified and corrected together, so both groups would have been affected equally by any skew. Type 1 diabetes patients showed a moderate but significant shortening of TCRB CDR3 length in all four CD4+ subsets. Naive, central memory and regulatory TCRB repertoires appeared to be more similar among patients than among healthy donors. Because small numbers of individuals were included in the HLA sub-analyses, any influence of HLA type on TCRB rearrangement was left unresolved. Sequencing cDNA rather than genomic DNA could over-represent highly expressing activated cells, although activation and CD3 levels did not differ between groups. At VDJ recombination sites, patients with type 1 diabetes made fewer insertions and deleted more nucleotides, a pattern implying thymic rearrangement abnormalities.

The CDR3 measures 16 amino acids from cysteine to phenylalanine. Only the CDR3 DNA stays, 48 bases, in frame from base 1. V loses 6 bases of germline sequence and J loses 1 base, and the interval between the two ends is 16 bases. Sequences LNHDA (CDR1) and SQIVND (CDR2) are obtained from the germline V gene (reference sequence). Comment on this clone: Its recognized antigen is unknown. Nothing much larger sits one base from this clone, and base qualities are not available.

The rearranged segments are TRBV19 and TRBJ2-4; perhaps TRBD2 is the D gene, with 6 bases matching. The sample was naive CD4+ T cells from blood. What this sample's cell subset or site label stands for: true naive CD4+ T cells. The sequence came from a man aged 30-40 years with type 1 diabetes. Read as DNA, the sequence is TGTGCCAGTAGAGCTAGCGCGGTGGGGGCCAAAAACATTCAGTACTTC. It is translated as CASRASAVGAKNIQYF.